The rows below give T cell receptor beta chains drawn from one sample of a study of regulatory T cells in long-lasting Graves disease. From the multiplex PCR reads, TCRdb called clonotypes with MiXCR, one entry per CDR3 protein. The sample has a few hundred thousand distinct CDR3 sequences, about 12% seen once. These same data were also listed under a study on T cells in Graves' hyperthyroidism and ophthalmopathy.

This material consisted of peripheral blood mononuclear cells (PBMCs), taken at new diagnosis, from a patient treated with antithyroid drugs. The receptors derive from a young woman with Graves disease. The CDR3 runs from the conserved cysteine through the conserved F or W.

V	J	CDR3
TRBV7-8	TRBJ1-2	CASSPFLAGTNYGYTF
TRBV7-3	TRBJ2-2	CASNEGTGELFF
TRBV5-6	TRBJ1-5	CASSFGRDSNQPQHF
TRBV6-1	TRBJ2-4	CASRAGGAVIQYF
TRBV29-1	TRBJ2-1	CSVVLTGATYNEQFF
TRBV7-9	TRBJ2-5	CASIEDGAQETQYF
TRBV25-1	TRBJ1-4	CATRRTASPQPNRGHGKLFF
TRBV11-1	TRBJ2-5	CASSTKTGPLKTQYF
TRBV12-3/TRBV12-4	TRBJ2-2	CASSLVYADLTGELFF
TRBV4-1	TRBJ1-3	CASSQERGRGRLSDSGNTIYF
TRBV6-1	TRBJ1-2	CASTFRRPTGSKGYTF
TRBV6-2/TRBV6-3	TRBJ1-4	CASSGLRTGVLGKLFF
TRBV28	TRBJ1-4	CASSLMGARANEKLFF
TRBV7-9	TRBJ1-2	CASSLAVAGNYGYTF
TRBV20-1	TRBJ1-2	CSEFNWAGSDGYTF
TRBV4-1	TRBJ1-1	CASSLHRGREAFF
TRBV25-1	TRBJ1-5	CASSEWEGQPQHF
TRBV27	TRBJ2-3	CASSSRLAGTDTQYF
TRBV11-2	TRBJ2-1	CASSQEEQGAHNEQFF
TRBV18	TRBJ2-4	CASSPGQENIQYF
TRBV24-1	TRBJ2-3	CATSDFVLGVGSADTQYF
TRBV24-1	TRBJ1-2	CATSDHRGGDRRTYGYTF
TRBV4-1	TRBJ2-1	CASRSLGKAVEQFF
TRBV20-1	TRBJ2-1	CSAPNPRWGGNEQFF
TRBV6-2/TRBV6-3	TRBJ1-1	CASSPIPGTALNTEAFF
TRBV6-5	TRBJ2-1	CASSYSPAGYNEQFF
TRBV10-3	TRBJ2-2	CAISESTRFDGFTGELFF
TRBV7-3	TRBJ1-2	CASSLGPRGFDGYTF
TRBV19	TRBJ2-5	CASSARLAGRKTQYF
TRBV2	TRBJ1-2	CASSESGGYTF
TRBV10-3	TRBJ2-7	CAISEAISEQYF
TRBV7-8	TRBJ1-1	CASSSVGTEAFF
TRBV10-3	TRBJ2-7	CAITGRDLDYEQYF
TRBV30	TRBJ1-6	CAWSVRGGNSPLHF
TRBV20-1	TRBJ2-6	CSVRSGANVLTF
TRBV28	TRBJ2-3	CASSSRRAGGTDTQYF
TRBV12-3/TRBV12-4	TRBJ1-5	CASSYQAQPQHF
TRBV7-6	TRBJ2-5	CASSFYRGVGQETQYF
TRBV2	TRBJ2-7	CASGTQRDSEQYF
TRBV12-3/TRBV12-4	TRBJ1-1	CASTPTSRRTEAFF
TRBV20-1	TRBJ2-3	CSAIVTSGGPTDTQYF
TRBV12-3/TRBV12-4	TRBJ1-1	CASSLVPKAEAFF
TRBV20-1	TRBJ2-3	CSARVIGLGTDTQYF
TRBV6-2/TRBV6-3	TRBJ2-1	CASSYSGASGNEQFF
TRBV28	TRBJ1-1	CASSSRGSEAFF
TRBV2	TRBJ1-3	CASSSPEEGNTIYF
TRBV7-2	TRBJ1-3	CASSYRTGSSGNTIYF
TRBV9	TRBJ2-2	CASSVGGAGELFF
TRBV12-3/TRBV12-4	TRBJ1-2	CASSLAPGGYGYTF
TRBV7-9	TRBJ1-2	CASSLDRDRWAGGYTF
TRBV18	TRBJ2-4	CASSADRGQMSGTKNIQYF
TRBV20-1	TRBJ2-3	CSARGGTSGGADTQYF
TRBV9	TRBJ2-1	CASSGVGGGWQFF
TRBV7-8	TRBJ1-6	CASSLALRAGPQNSPLHF
TRBV30	TRBJ1-1	CAWGTSAGYTEAFF
TRBV27	TRBJ1-2	CASSLSRGGGYTF
TRBV5-1	TRBJ1-1	CASGLRENTEAFF